This T cell receptor (beta chain) was sequenced during a study of response to subunit inactivated influenza vaccine. In its sample, this clonotype was seen a few times. V shed 7 bases and J shed 10 bases, with 11 bases lying between them. This CDR3 has 11 amino acids. Germline V CDR1 and CDR2: MDHEN, SYDVKM. TCRdb reanalysed the RT-PCR reads using MiXCR and keeps one entry per CDR3 protein. The sample consists of approximately 500,000 distinct CDR3 sequences, approximately 22% of them appearing once. A further study also used this sample, focusing on T cells expressing NK-cell markers. That work states: Generation of TCR beta cDNA was performed by 5'RACE template switching incorporating UMIs. Top CD8+ clonotypes included the dominant CD3+CD56+NKG2C+ clonotypes in 5 to 7 donors. Several donors' CD3+CD56-NKG2C+ cells were dominated by the same clonotypes.

The clonotype comes from a man aged 50 to 60 who received an inactivated influenza vaccine. This specimen consisted of CD4+ T cells sorted from PBMCs, obtained approximately 13 days after vaccination. The chain carries TRBV28 and TRBJ2-1, with no clear D. The CDR3 reads CASIFLWEQFF. The CDR3, as DNA: TGTGCCAGCATTTTCCTATGGGAGCAGTTCTTC.